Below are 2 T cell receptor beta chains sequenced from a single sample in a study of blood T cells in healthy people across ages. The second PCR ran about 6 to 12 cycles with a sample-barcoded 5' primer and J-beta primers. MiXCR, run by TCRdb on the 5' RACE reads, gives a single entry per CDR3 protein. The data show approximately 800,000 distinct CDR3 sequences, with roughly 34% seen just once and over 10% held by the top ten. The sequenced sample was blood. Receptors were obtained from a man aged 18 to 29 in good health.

The CDR3 sequence is CASSPPGTTYNEQFF. DNA of the CDR3: TGCGCCAGCAGCCCCCCCGGGACTACCTACAATGAGCAGTTCTTC. The rearrangement joins TRBV4-3 to TRBJ2-1; TRBD2 agrees at 7 bases. Germline V gene data show CDR1 as LGHNA and CDR2 as YSLEER. J gave up 2 bases and V 4 bases, and 5 bases lay outside the gene matches. The CDR3 extends over 15 amino acids.

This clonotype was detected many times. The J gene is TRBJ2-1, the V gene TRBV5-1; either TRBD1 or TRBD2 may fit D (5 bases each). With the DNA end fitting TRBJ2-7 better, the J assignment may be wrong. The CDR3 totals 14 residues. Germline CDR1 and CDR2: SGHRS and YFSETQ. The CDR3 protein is CASSLGGTYNEQYF. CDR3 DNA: TGCGCCAGCAGCTTGGGTGGGACCTACAATGAGCAGTACTTC.